This T cell receptor (beta chain) emerged from a study of shared clonotypes between healthy human individuals. Trimming left V 5 bases short and J 0 bases short, with 10 bases between. The germline CDR1 and CDR2 sequences are MNHNY and SVGAGI (reference sequence). The CDR3 spans 14 residues. Repertoires were generated with immunoSEQ multiplex PCR, while TCRdb's copy carries only in-frame clones and drops some. The sample records more than 2,000,000 clones, approximately 92% being singletons. Sequencing was carried out using naive CD4+ T cells sorted from blood. This sample's subset: CD45RA+ positively selected. The receptor was derived from a man between 18 and 35 years old in good health. The rearrangement links TRBV6-6 to TRBJ1-1, with no clear D. CDR3: CASSLPGLNTEAFF. The CDR3 DNA reads TGTGCCAGCAGTCTCCCTGGGTTGAACACTGAAGCTTTCTTT.